Listed here are 22 T cell receptor beta chains from one sample, sequenced in a study of blood T cell repertoires in COVID-19 (dated by TCRdb to 2018 to 2021). Receptor libraries were prepared by the immunoSEQ multiplex PCR assay. Drawn from immuneACCESS, this table holds only the in-frame rearrangements with V and J called that TCRdb kept. Clones are partly lost; checked studies trace under half to an unresolved V gene and leave the rest unexplained. For this sample the table gives a few hundred thousand clones, of which 88% were detected only once. The ten largest clones take up less than 1.5% of the sample. Sequenced input: PBMCs or T cells enriched from blood (not recorded which). All receptors derive from a woman aged 18 to 35 who had recovered from COVID-19.

The chain combines TRBV3-1 (or the pseudogene TRBV3-2) with TRBJ1-3; D call uncertain. The CDR3 totals 14 residues. The germline CDR1 and CDR2 sequences are LGHDT and YNNKEL (reference sequence). The ends were cut back, 4 bases at V and 0 bases at J, with 7 bases in the middle. The CDR3, as DNA: TGTGCCAGCAGCCCCAAGCGCTCTGGAAACACCATATATTTT. Translation gives CASSPKRSGNTIYF.

The chain recombines TRBV6-5 with TRBJ1-3; D may be TRBD1 (6 bases). This CDR3 is built from 13 residues. V lost 7 bases to trimming and J lost 2 bases, with 9 bases between them. Germline assignment: CDR1 MNHEY and CDR2 SVGAGI. CDR3 DNA sequence: TGTGCCAGCACCCGGACAGCTGGAAACACCATATATTTT. Protein sequence: CASTRTAGNTIYF.

This rearrangement joins TRBV5-4 to TRBJ1-5; D unresolved. The germline gives CDR1 SGHNT, CDR2 YYREEE (reference sequence). The CDR3 has 14 amino acids. The germline V and J ends were trimmed by 2 bases and 9 bases, with 15 bases remaining between them. The CDR3 is CASSFTGGSGPQHF. Here the CDR3 DNA reads TGTGCCAGCAGCTTCACCGGCGGTAGCGGGCCCCAGCATTTT.

This chain joins TRBV12-5 and TRBJ1-1, with 8 bases that match TRBD1. V lost 2 bases to trimming and J lost 1 base; unmatched junction nucleotides: 0. Germline V lookup: CDR1 LGHNT, CDR2 FRNRAP. The length of the CDR3 is 14 residues. The DNA for the CDR3 is TGTGCTAGTGGTTTGACAGGGGGGAACACTGAAGCTTTCTTT. Translating gives CASGLTGGNTEAFF. The entire variable domain, with the rest obtained from reference TRBV12-5 and TRBJ1-1, is as follows: DARVTQTPRHKVTEMGQEVTMRCQPILGHNTVFWYRQTMMQGLELLAYFRNRAPLDDSGMPKDRFSAEMPDATLATLKIQPSEPRDSAVYFCASGLTGGNTEAFFGQGTRLTVV.

This chain connects TRBV29-1 to TRBJ1-1; D is possibly TRBD1 (5 bases). The CDR3 sequence is 12 residues long. Germline V lookup: CDR1 SQVTM, CDR2 ANQGSEA. With 7 bases removed from V and 1 base from J, the gap between germline ends came to 10 bases. As DNA, the CDR3 is TGCAGCGCCCGGACATCGAACACTGAAGCTTTCTTT. Translated, it gives CSARTSNTEAFF. The variable domain in full, completed from reference TRBV29-1 and TRBJ1-1, reads SAVISQKPSRDICQRGTSLTIQCQVDSQVTMMFWYRQQPGQSLTLIATANQGSEATYESGFVIDKFPISRPNLTFSTLTVSNMSPEDSSIYLCSARTSNTEAFFGQGTRLTVV.

The table lists this clone with a few counts. This chain links TRBV4-1 with TRBJ2-5, with 12 bases lining up with TRBD2. Germline V gene sequence: CDR1 MGHRA, CDR2 YSYEKL. The CDR3 length is 15 residues. Unmatched junction bases numbered 4, after V lost 4 bases and J lost 4 bases. The CDR3 here is CASSPSGGAGETQYF. In DNA, the CDR3 is TGCGCCAGCAGCCCTAGCGGGGGGGCCGGAGAGACCCAGTACTTC.

This sequence joins TRBV10-3 and TRBJ2-7; 9 bases are shared with TRBD1. V was clipped by 10 bases and J by 3 bases; unmatched bases: 10. The germline V gene encodes CDR1 ENHRY and CDR2 SYGVKD. This CDR3 is 14 amino acids long. CDR3 in DNA: TGTGCCACCGACACGGGACAGGGAAACTACGAGCAGTACTTC. Amino acids: CATDTGQGNYEQYF.

The chain combines TRBV7-9 with TRBJ1-2, with 8 bases matching TRBD1. Germline V gene sequence: CDR1 SEHNR, CDR2 FQNEAQ (reference sequence). The V gene end was trimmed by 0 bases and the J gene end by 13 bases; junction bases not matched to a gene: 7. The CDR3 runs 13 residues. CDR3 loop: CASSLAGTGESTF. Here the CDR3 DNA reads TGTGCCAGCAGCTTAGCGGGGACAGGCGAATCCACCTTC.

The CDR3 sequence is CALRRALNEKLFF. The CDR3 nucleotides read TGTGCCCTACGCAGGGCCCTCAATGAAAAACTGTTTTTT. V is TRBV21-1 and J is TRBJ1-4; the table's D gene call, TRBD1, was not cross checked with the DNA. TRBV21-1 is an annotated pseudogene. The CDR3 length is 13 residues.

The V gene is TRBV4-1, the J gene TRBJ2-3, with 7 positions matching TRBD2. Germline V gene sequence: CDR1 MGHRA, CDR2 YSYEKL. V trimming: 6 bases; J trimming: 1 base; junction bases outside the gene matches: 16. The CDR3 runs to 18 residues. The CDR3 loop reads CASRQNLMGGLRTDTQYF. In DNA form, the CDR3 reads TGCGCCAGCAGACAAAATCTAATGGGGGGGTTACGCACAGATACGCAGTATTTT.

The rearrangement joins TRBV7-9 to TRBJ1-1; maybe TRBD1 (5 bases). This CDR3 spans 15 amino acids. Looked up from germline, CDR1 is SEHNR and CDR2 is FQNEAQ (reference sequence). Trimming took 5 bases from V and 3 from J, leaving 16 bases between them. In DNA form, the CDR3 reads TGTGCCAGCAGCCCCCAGCGGGGCGTTCACACTGAAGCTTTCTTT. Its translation: CASSPQRGVHTEAFF. Complete variable domain (other parts from reference TRBV7-9 and TRBJ1-1): DTGVSQNPRHKITKRGQNVTFRCDPISEHNRLYWYRQTLGQGPEFLTYFQNEAQLEKSRLLSDRFSAERPKGSFSTLEIQRTEQGDSAMYLCASSPQRGVHTEAFFGQGTRLTVV.

CDR3 nucleotides: TGTGCCAGCACCTCGGGGGTAACTGAAGCTTTCTTT. As protein: CASTSGVTEAFF. This chain joins TRBV3-1 (or the pseudogene TRBV3-2) and TRBJ1-1; TRBD1 might be the D (5 bases). The germline gives CDR1 LGHDT, CDR2 YNNKEL (reference sequence). The CDR3 spans 12 residues. V was clipped by 7 bases and J by 5 bases, with 11 bases between them.

This chain uses TRBV30 with TRBJ2-5; the match to TRBD1 covers 7 bases. V dropped 1 base and J dropped 4; count of bases not matched to a gene: 6. The CDR3 consists of 14 residues. The germline gives CDR1 GTSNPN, CDR2 SVGIG (reference sequence). DNA of the CDR3: TGTGCCTGGAGTGCTACAGGGGTAGGAGAGACCCAGTACTTC. It is translated as CAWSATGVGETQYF.

The table lists this clone with a count of one. J is TRBJ2-5 and V is TRBV6-2 or TRBV6-3, with 11 bases identical to TRBD2. CDR1 is MNHEY, CDR2 SVGEGT, per germline. V gave up 4 bases and J gave up 5 bases; unmatched junction bases: 3. The CDR3 loop spans 14 amino acids. The CDR3 coding sequence is TGTGCCAGCAGTTCGACTAGCGGGGCCGAGACCCAGTACTTC. Protein product: CASSSTSGAETQYF.

V and J are TRBV4-2 and TRBJ2-1; D is perhaps TRBD2 (6 bases). Trimming removed 4 bases from V and 9 bases from J, with 10 bases in between. Germline values: CDR1 LGHNA, CDR2 YNFKEQ. This CDR3 has 12 amino acids. The DNA of the CDR3 is TGTGCCAGCAGCCGGGGGGATGGTGAGCAGTTCTTC. Its protein product is CASSRGDGEQFF.

This clone appeared a single time. The chain carries TRBV11-3 and TRBJ2-1, with 9 bases lining up with TRBD1. V dropped 5 bases and J dropped 8; count of bases not matched to a gene: 7. Germline CDR1 is SGHNT and CDR2 is YENEEA. The CDR3 contains 14 residues. The CDR3 spells CASSKGDRVDEQFF. DNA for the CDR3: TGTGCCAGCAGCAAGGGGGACAGGGTCGATGAGCAGTTCTTC.

The chain carries TRBV6-4 and TRBJ2-3, with TRBD2 matching 12 bases. Germline V CDR1 and CDR2: MRHNA, SNTAGT. The CDR3 is 16 residues long. J was trimmed by 5 bases and V by 5 bases; bases with no gene match: 8. Here the CDR3 reads CASSKGLAGAKDTQYF. The CDR3 DNA reads as TGTGCCAGCAGTAAGGGACTAGCGGGCGCTAAAGATACGCAGTATTTT.

This chain joins TRBV5-1 and TRBJ1-1; no clear D. The V gene's germline CDR1 is SGHRS and CDR2 YFSETQ. CDR3 length: 14 amino acids. V was pared by 0 bases and J by 4 bases, with 10 bases between. The CDR3 sequence is CASSLVSGPTEAFF. The CDR3 DNA sequence: TGCGCCAGCAGCTTGGTGTCAGGCCCCACTGAAGCTTTCTTT.

The chain joins TRBV10-3 to TRBJ2-2; 7 bases line up with TRBD1. The CDR3 runs 15 residues. CDR1 and CDR2 from the germline V gene are ENHRY and SYGVKD. J lost 0 bases, V lost 10 bases, and 8 bases had no gene match. The CDR3 spells CATLGQATNTGELFF. In nucleotides, the CDR3 is TGTGCCACCCTCGGACAGGCGACGAACACCGGGGAGCTGTTTTTT.

V and J are TRBV12-3 or TRBV12-4 and TRBJ1-1, with D tentatively TRBD1 (6 bases). The V and J ends lost 6 bases and 4 bases respectively, with 9 bases between them. This CDR3 comprises 12 residues. The CDR3 nucleotides read TGTGCCAGCAGAAGGGGGAGCACTGAAGCTTTCTTT. Protein: CASRRGSTEAFF.

The CDR3 DNA follows: TGTGCCAGCAGCTCAGGGGGGACTAACTATGGCTACACCTTC. Amino acid sequence: CASSSGGTNYGYTF. This chain joins TRBV7-9 and TRBJ1-2; 7 nucleotides line up with TRBD1. CDR1 is SEHNR and CDR2 is FQNEAQ in the germline V gene (reference sequence). The CDR3 loop spans 14 amino acids. The junction had 2 bases not matched to a gene; V was cut back by 4 bases and J by 0 bases.

J is TRBJ1-5 and V is TRBV12-5, with 8 bases matching TRBD1. The germline gives CDR1 LGHNT, CDR2 FRNRAP. The CDR3 consists of 18 residues. The trim removed 0 bases at V and 6 bases at J, leaving 13 bases unmatched. The CDR3 reads CASGLVQGQGAHSQPQHF. Here the CDR3 DNA reads TGTGCTAGTGGTTTGGTACAAGGGCAGGGGGCACATAGTCAGCCCCAGCATTTT.